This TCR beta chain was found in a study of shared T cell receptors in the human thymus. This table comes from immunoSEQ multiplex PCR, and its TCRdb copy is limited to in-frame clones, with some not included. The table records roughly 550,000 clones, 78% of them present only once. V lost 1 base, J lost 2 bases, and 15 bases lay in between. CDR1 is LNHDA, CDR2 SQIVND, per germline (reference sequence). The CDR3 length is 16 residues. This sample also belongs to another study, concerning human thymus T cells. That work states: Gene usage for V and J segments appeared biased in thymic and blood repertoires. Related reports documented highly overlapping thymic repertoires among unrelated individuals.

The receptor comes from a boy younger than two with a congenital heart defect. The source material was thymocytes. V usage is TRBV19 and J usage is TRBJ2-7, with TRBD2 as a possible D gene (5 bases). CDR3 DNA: TGTGCCAGTAGTATAGGGTGGAGCGGTTTTCCCTACGAGCAGTACTTC. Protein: CASSIGWSGFPYEQYF. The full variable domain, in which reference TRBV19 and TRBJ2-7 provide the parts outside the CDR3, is DGGITQSPKYLFRKEGQNVTLSCEQNLNHDAMYWYRQDPGQGLRLIYYSQIVNDFQKGDIAEGYSVSREKKESFPLTVTSAQKNPTAFYLCASSIGWSGFPYEQYFGPGTRLTVT.